This T cell receptor beta chain was obtained from a study of Ad26.COV2.S vaccination and SARS-CoV-2 variants listed by TCRdb under 2021. Notes on the research overall: Vaccine-arm donors were drawn from COV1001, a multicentre, randomized, double-blind, placebo-controlled phase I-IIa trial of Ad26.COV2.S in healthy adults. Dosing of Ad26.COV2.S was intramuscular, at either 5x10^10 or 1x10^11 viral particles, delivered as one shot or as two shots spaced 56 days apart. Investigators did not know the trial group allocation while performing experiments and assessing outcomes. TCRbeta repertoire sequencing served as the tool for gauging how specific and how broad the SARS-CoV-2-reactive T cell receptors were following Ad26.COV2.S vaccination. Trial participants were randomized into five groups of five: low-dose or high-dose Ad26.COV2.S given once or twice, or placebo on both occasions. The TCR-sequenced set comprised about 32 samples: some 20 Ad26.COV2.S vaccine recipients, 5 placebo recipients and 8 SARS-CoV-2 convalescent individuals. The paper as a whole reports these results and caveats: The authors noted that the TCR breadth and depth analyses may have underestimated total T cell responses. Vaccine and placebo recipients had similar non-spike TCR breadth, a finding consistent with the vaccine containing only spike. Spike-specific TCR breadth was higher in Ad26.COV2.S recipients than in placebo recipients (P = 0.0014). The study was not powered for comparison of responses between vaccine doses or regimens. Substantial breadth of spike-specific CD8+ and CD4+ T cell responses was reported after vaccination.

The sample's treatment or condition, from its label and the paper: some 19 received Ad26.COV2.S at low or high dose, single or two shots; several received placebo; per-sample allocation not given. For vaccine and placebo recipients, the sequenced repertoires came from samples collected on day 63 after the first injection. In Cohort 1b, more than 20 adults aged 18-55 years were enrolled at a single site in Boston, USA, between 29 July and 7 August 2020. Ad26.COV2.S consisted of a replication-incompetent adenovirus type 26 vector by which a prefusion-stabilized SARS-CoV-2 spike protein from the original Wuhan strain was expressed. Of note for this clone: The antigen this receptor binds is unknown. No clone much larger than this one lies a single base away; base qualities are absent.

The immunoSEQ Assay was used to sequence TCRbeta CDR3 regions. After extraction, genomic DNA underwent amplification by bias-controlled multiplex PCR, followed by high-throughput sequencing. The study's processing was this. To quantify the absolute abundance of each unique TCRbeta CDR3 region, sequences were collapsed and filtered. T cell fraction was estimated by normalization of TCRbeta template counts to usable DNA, with usable DNA being measured through amplification of reference genes present in all nucleated cells. Repertoire TCRs were annotated as SARS-CoV-2-specific by exact matching of V gene, CDR3 amino acid sequence and J gene to a known reactive TCR set. The reference SARS-CoV-2 TCR set came from MIRA and was filtered for enrichment in COVID-19-positive ImmuneCODE repertoires, removing public or cross-reactive TCRs. Based on the MIRA antigens, annotated TCRs were further analysed at the level of specific ORF or position within ORF. Depth was the summed frequency of annotated unique rearrangements, while breadth was defined as annotated unique rearrangements over total unique productive rearrangements. TCR breadth was compared between groups using two-sided Wilcoxon rank-sum tests. TCRdb's version of the immuneACCESS table is confined to in-frame rearrangements and falls short of the full clone set. An unresolved V gene accounts for under half of the shortfall where checked; the remainder is of unknown origin. D and trimming were read from the DNA, whereas the V and J calls and clone size are those reported in that table. The sample table lists about 400,000 clones, about 80% of them with a count of one. Just under 7.5% of the sample comes from the top ten.

This TCR came from a person aged 18-60 years who received the Ad26.COV2.S COVID-19 vaccine or a placebo. The source was peripheral blood, collected in a trial of Ad26.COV2.S vaccine versus placebo.

At the DNA level, the sequence is TGCGCCAGCAGTTTTGGTGGGGATGAGCAGTTCTTC. Its protein is CASSFGGDEQFF. The chain is encoded by TRBV5-1 joined to TRBJ2-1, with the D gene uncertain. Looking up the germline V gene yields CDR1 SGHRS and CDR2 YFSETQ. Taken from cysteine to phenylalanine, the CDR3 has 12 residues. Here the CDR3 DNA is all that survives: 36 bases in frame from base 1. Deletion took 5 bases off V and 8 bases off J, with a span of 11 bases between the germline ends. Here the CDR3 is joined to the reference TRBV5-1 and TRBJ2-1 genes, and the full variable domain is: KAGVTQTPRYLIKTRGQQVTLSCSPISGHRSVSWYQQTPGQGLQFLFEYFSETQRNKGNFPGRFSGRQFSNSRSEMNVSTLELGDSALYLCASSFGGDEQFFGPGTRLTVL.